This T cell receptor (beta chain) was sequenced in a study of CXCR3-negative and CXCR3-positive naive CD8 T cells. Points on this clonotype: Its cognate antigen is unknown.

There are 12 residues in the CDR3. CDR1 SEHNR and CDR2 FQNEAQ come from the germline V gene (reference sequence). Overall study findings and caveats: Naive cells with CXCR3 showed TRB CDR3s that were more hydrophobic than those in CXCR3-negative naive cells. Sequencing showed both naive subsets with comparably high diversity, and memory CD8+ cells much lower.

UMI-labeled 5' RACE yielded the TRB cDNA libraries. After re-calling the 5' RACE reads, TCRdb lists one entry per CDR3 protein, DNA absent. The sample has about 120,000 distinct CDR3 sequences; the top ten hold around 0.35%. The V call is TRBV7-9, the J call TRBJ1-1. The sample was naive CXCR3+ CD8+ T cells from blood. Noted subset: CD45RO-CCR7+CD27+CD95- naive CD8+ T cells expressing CXCR3 (TNR3+). The origin of this receptor is a human donor in good health. Some clones in this sample may be carry-over from other donors' samples. CDR3 loop: CASSVQGAEAFF.